Sequencing of this T cell receptor (beta chain) was carried out in a study of OX40 agonist ivuxolimab in advanced cancers. The overall study: Six ivuxolimab dose levels, 0.01 to 10 mg/kg, were given intravenously every 2 weeks. Therapy given before enrollment (anti-PD-1, anti-PD-L1 or anti-CTLA-4) was allowed, and around 40% had some.

For this clone: As yet, its antigen is unknown.

Profiled with immunoSEQ multiplex PCR; TCRdb holds only in-frame clones, not every one. Of under 20,000 clones in the sample, roughly 91% were seen once. Study-wide findings and caveats: Researchers did not determine the expanded peripheral T cells' antigen specificity.

Trimming left V 0 bases short and J 0 bases short, with 14 bases between. The CDR3 length is 17 residues. Germline-derived CDR1 and CDR2 are MGHRA and YSYEKL. V usage is TRBV4-1 and J usage is TRBJ2-5; D gene unclear. The sample in question was CD4+ or CD8+ T cells sorted from blood, obtained in a trial of the OX40 agonist ivuxolimab. The TCR was taken from an adult with an advanced solid tumor such as melanoma, head and neck, liver or kidney cancer. CDR3 nucleotide sequence: TGCGCCAGCAGCCAAGATGGAAGTCCTTTGTACCAAGAGACCCAGTACTTC. Protein product: CASSQDGSPLYQETQYF.